This T cell receptor (beta chain) comes out of a study of T cell changes during pregnancy in multiple sclerosis. The CDR3 is made up of 16 amino acids. Trimming took 5 bases from V and 9 from J; bases not matched to a gene: 8. Germline-derived CDR1 and CDR2 are SGHVS and FQNEAQ. Using immunoSEQ multiplex PCR, the repertoire was profiled, and TCRdb retains in-frame clones only, with some absent. The data show some 80,000 clones, about 90% seen once. Sample: peripheral blood, taken before pregnancy. This chain connects TRBV7-8 to TRBJ2-1; the match to TRBD2 covers 15 bases. This clonotype was sampled from a female donor with multiple sclerosis, enrolled in a pregnancy study. The CDR3: CASSLPGLAGGGEQFF. The CDR3 DNA follows: TGTGCCAGCAGCCTGCCGGGACTAGCGGGAGGTGGTGAGCAGTTCTTC.